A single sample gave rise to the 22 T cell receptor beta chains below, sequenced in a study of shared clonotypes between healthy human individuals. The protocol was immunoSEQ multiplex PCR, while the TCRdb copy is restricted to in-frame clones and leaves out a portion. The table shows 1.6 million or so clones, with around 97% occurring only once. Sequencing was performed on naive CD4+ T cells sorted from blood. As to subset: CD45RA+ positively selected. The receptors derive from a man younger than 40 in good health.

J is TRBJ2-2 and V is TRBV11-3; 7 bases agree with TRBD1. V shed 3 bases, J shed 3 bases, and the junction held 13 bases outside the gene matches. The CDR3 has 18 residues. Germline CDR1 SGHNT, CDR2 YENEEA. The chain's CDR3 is CASSLTGETGLDTGELFF. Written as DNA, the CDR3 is TGTGCCAGCAGCTTGACAGGAGAGACAGGGTTGGACACCGGGGAGCTGTTTTTT.

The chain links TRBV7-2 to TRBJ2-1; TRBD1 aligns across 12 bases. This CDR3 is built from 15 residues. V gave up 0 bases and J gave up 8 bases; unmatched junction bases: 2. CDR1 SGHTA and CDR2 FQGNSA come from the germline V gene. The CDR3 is CASSLAGTGGYEQFF. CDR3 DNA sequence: TGTGCCAGCAGCTTAGCGGGGACAGGGGGCTATGAGCAGTTCTTC.

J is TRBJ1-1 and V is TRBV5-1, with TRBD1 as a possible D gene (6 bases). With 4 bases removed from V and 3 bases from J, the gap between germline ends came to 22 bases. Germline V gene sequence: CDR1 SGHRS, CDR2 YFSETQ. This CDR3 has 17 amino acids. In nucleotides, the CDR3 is TGCGCCAGCAGCCCATGGGGGGGGGCGGAATCGGACACTGAAGCTTTCTTT. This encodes CASSPWGGAESDTEAFF.

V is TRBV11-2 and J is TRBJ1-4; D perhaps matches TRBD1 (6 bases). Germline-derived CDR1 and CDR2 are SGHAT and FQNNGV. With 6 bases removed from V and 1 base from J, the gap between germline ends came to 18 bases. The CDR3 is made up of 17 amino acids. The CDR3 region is CASRYYGGGLTNEKLFF. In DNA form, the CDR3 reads TGTGCCAGCAGATACTATGGGGGGGGCCTAACTAATGAAAAACTGTTTTTT.

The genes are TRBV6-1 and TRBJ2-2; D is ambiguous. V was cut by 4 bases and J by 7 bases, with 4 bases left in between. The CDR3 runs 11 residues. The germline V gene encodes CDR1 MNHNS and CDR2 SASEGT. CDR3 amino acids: CASSVNGELFF. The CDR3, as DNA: TGTGCCAGCAGTGTCAACGGGGAGCTGTTTTTT.

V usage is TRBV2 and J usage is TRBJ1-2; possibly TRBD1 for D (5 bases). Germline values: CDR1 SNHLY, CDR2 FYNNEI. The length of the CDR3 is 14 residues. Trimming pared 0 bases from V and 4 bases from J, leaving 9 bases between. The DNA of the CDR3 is TGTGCCAGCAGTGAAGCGCAGGGCCGCTATGGCTACACCTTC. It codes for CASSEAQGRYGYTF.

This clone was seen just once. The chain's CDR3 is CASSKKGAQSEKLFF. As DNA, the CDR3 is TGTGCCAGCAGCAAAAAGGGGGCACAAAGTGAAAAACTGTTTTTT. The chain employs TRBV21-1 and TRBJ1-4; the table assigns TRBD1, which was not confirmed against the DNA. TRBV21-1 is designated a pseudogene. The CDR3 covers 15 residues.

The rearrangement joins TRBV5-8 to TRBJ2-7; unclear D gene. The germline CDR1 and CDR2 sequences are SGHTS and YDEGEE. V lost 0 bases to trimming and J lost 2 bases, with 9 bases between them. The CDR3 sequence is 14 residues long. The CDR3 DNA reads TGTGCCAGCAGCTTGGGGACCTACCCCTACGAGCAGTACTTC. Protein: CASSLGTYPYEQYF.

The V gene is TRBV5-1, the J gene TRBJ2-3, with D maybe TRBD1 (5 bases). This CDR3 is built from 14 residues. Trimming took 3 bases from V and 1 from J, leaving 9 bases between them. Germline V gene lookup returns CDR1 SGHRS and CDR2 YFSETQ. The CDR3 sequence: CASSSSTGTDTQYF. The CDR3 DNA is TGCGCCAGCAGCTCGTCGACAGGCACAGATACGCAGTATTTT.

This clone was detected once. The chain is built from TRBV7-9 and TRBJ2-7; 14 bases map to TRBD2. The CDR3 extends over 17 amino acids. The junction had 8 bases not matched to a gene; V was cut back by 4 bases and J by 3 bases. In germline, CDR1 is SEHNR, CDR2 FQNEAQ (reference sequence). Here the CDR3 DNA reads TGTGCCAGCAGCTCCAGGACTAGCGGGAGGCGTAACTACGAGCAGTACTTC. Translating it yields CASSSRTSGRRNYEQYF. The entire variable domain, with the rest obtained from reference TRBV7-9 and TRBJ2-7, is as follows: DTGVSQNPRHKITKRGQNVTFRCDPISEHNRLYWYRQTLGQGPEFLTYFQNEAQLEKSRLLSDRFSAERPKGSFSTLEIQRTEQGDSAMYLCASSSRTSGRRNYEQYFGPGTRLTVT.

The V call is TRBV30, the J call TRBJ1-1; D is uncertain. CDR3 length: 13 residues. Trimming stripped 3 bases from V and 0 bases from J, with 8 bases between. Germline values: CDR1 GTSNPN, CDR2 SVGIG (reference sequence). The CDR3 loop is CAWRSGMNTEAFF. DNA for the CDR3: TGTGCCTGGAGGAGTGGCATGAACACTGAAGCTTTCTTT.

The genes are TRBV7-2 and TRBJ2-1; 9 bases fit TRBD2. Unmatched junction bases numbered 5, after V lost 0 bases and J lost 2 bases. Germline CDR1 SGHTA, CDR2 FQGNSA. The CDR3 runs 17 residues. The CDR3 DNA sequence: TGTGCCAGCAGCTTAGCGAGACTAGCGGCCGCCTACAATGAGCAGTTCTTC. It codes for CASSLARLAAAYNEQFF.

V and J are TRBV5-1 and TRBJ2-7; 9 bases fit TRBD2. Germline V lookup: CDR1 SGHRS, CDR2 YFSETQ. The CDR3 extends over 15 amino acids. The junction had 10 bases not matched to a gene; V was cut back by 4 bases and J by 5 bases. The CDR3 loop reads CASSGWTSVGNEQYF. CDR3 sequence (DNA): TGCGCCAGCAGCGGTTGGACTAGCGTCGGCAACGAGCAGTACTTC.

The DNA for the CDR3 is TGTGCCAGCGCACAGGGGAAATCTGGGGCCAACGTCCTGACTTTC. Its translation is CASAQGKSGANVLTF. The chain recombines TRBV19 with TRBJ2-6, with TRBD1 matching over 7 bases. From germline, CDR1 is LNHDA and CDR2 SQIVND (reference sequence). V dropped 9 bases and J dropped 1; count of bases not matched to a gene: 6. The CDR3 has 15 residues.

The CDR3 nucleotides are TGCGCCAGCAGCTTGGGACTAGCGGGAGTGAGTACGCAGTATTTT. It specifies CASSLGLAGVSTQYF. The V gene is TRBV5-1, the J gene TRBJ2-3, with TRBD2 matching 12 bases. Germline CDR1 SGHRS, CDR2 YFSETQ. J gave up 8 bases and V 0 bases, and 4 bases lay outside the gene matches. This CDR3 spans 15 amino acids. Drawing the rest from reference TRBV5-1 and TRBJ2-3, the complete variable domain is KAGVTQTPRYLIKTRGQQVTLSCSPISGHRSVSWYQQTPGQGLQFLFEYFSETQRNKGNFPGRFSGRQFSNSRSEMNVSTLELGDSALYLCASSLGLAGVSTQYFGPGTRLTVL.

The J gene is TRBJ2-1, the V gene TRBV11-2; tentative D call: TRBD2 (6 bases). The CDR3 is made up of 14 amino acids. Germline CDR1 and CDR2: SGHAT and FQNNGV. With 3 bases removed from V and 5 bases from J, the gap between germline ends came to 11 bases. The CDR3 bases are TGTGCCAGCAGCTTGGGGCGGGAACACAATGAGCAGTTCTTC. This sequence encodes CASSLGREHNEQFF.

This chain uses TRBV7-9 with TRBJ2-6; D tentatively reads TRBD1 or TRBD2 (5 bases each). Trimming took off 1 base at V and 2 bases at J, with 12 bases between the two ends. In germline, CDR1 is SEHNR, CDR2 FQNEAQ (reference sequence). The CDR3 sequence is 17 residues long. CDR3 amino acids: CASSLGDRGAGANVLTF. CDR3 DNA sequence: TGTGCCAGCAGCTTAGGGGACCGAGGGGCTGGGGCCAACGTCCTGACTTTC.

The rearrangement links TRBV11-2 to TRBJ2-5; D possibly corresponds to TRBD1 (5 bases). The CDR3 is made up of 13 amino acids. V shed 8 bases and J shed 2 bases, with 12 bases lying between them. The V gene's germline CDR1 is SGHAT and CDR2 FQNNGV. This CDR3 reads CASLRTPQETQYF. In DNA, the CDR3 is TGTGCCAGCCTGAGGACACCTCAAGAGACCCAGTACTTC.

CDR3 bases: TGTGCCAGCAGTTACTTCCGACAGGACAATGAGCAGTTCTTC. It is translated as CASSYFRQDNEQFF. The chain is built from TRBV6-5 and TRBJ2-1; D possibly corresponds to TRBD1 (6 bases). V was shortened by 1 base and J by 5 bases, with 9 bases between the two germline ends. Germline CDR1 and CDR2: MNHEY and SVGAGI. This CDR3 spans 14 amino acids.

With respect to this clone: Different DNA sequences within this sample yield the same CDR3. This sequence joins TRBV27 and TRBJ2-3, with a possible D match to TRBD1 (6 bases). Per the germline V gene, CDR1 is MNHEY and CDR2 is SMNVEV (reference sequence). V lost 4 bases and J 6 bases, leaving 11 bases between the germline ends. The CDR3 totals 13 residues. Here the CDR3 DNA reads TGTGCCAGCAGTTACAGGGTAACGGATACGCAGTATTTT. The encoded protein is CASSYRVTDTQYF.

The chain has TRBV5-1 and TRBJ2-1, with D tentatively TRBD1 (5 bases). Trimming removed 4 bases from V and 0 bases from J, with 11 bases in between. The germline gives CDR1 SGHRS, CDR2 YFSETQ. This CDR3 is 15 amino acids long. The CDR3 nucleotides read TGCGCCAGCAGCACAGCTACAGGCTCCTACAATGAGCAGTTCTTC. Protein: CASSTATGSYNEQFF.

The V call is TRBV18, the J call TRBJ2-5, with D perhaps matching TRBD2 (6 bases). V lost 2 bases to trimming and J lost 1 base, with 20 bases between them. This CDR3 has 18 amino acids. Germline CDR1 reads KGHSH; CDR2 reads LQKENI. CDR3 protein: CASSPLRSPGASQETQYF. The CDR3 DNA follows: TGTGCCAGCTCACCATTACGGTCACCGGGAGCAAGCCAAGAGACCCAGTACTTC.